The rows below give T cell receptor beta chains drawn from one sample of a study of T cell clones after liver transplantation. The method was immunoSEQ multiplex PCR; TCRdb's version includes in-frame clones alone and lacks a portion of them. The sample lists 45,000 to 60,000 clones, 70% occurring once. The sequencing here drew on CD4+ T cells from blood, taken at the roughly 15-month timepoint. Receptors originate from a human patient who received a liver transplant. Some T cells may possibly be graft donor cells. The CDR3 runs from the conserved cysteine through the conserved F or W. D genes are given only for firm matches. Clone size appears in some rows only: once, few, many, or a class for an expanded clone.

TRBV5-6	TRBJ2-6	-	-	TGTGCCAGCAGCTTGATCGGGGACTCTGGGGCCAACGTCCTGACTTTC	CASSLIGDSGANVLTF
TRBV28	TRBJ2-2	TRBD2	-	TGTGCCAGCAGTTTAATGTCCCTAGCGGGAGGGGAGCTGTTTTTT	CASSLMSLAGGELFF
TRBV7-9	TRBJ1-5	-	-	TGTGCCAGCAGCCCTATTGATCAGCCCCAGCATTTT	CASSPIDQPQHF
TRBV30	TRBJ1-2	-	-	TGTGCCTGGAGTGTATTACAGCCACCCAGGGAGAGGAACTATGGCTACACCTTC	CAWSVLQPPRERNYGYTF
TRBV28	TRBJ1-4	-	-	TGTGCCAGCAGGAACGCACAGGGCCTGGAAAAACTGTTTTTT	CASRNAQGLEKLFF
TRBV5-4	TRBJ2-3	-	-	TGTGCGAGCAGGGACCCTAGCACAGATACGCAGTATTTT	CASRDPSTDTQYF
TRBV30	TRBJ2-1	TRBD2	-	TGTGCCTGGAGTGTCGGACTAGCCTACAATGAGCAGTTCTTC	CAWSVGLAYNEQFF
TRBV7-2	TRBJ2-3	-	-	TGTGCCAGCAGCTTAGAGGGGCCTGGCACAGATACGCAGTATTTT	CASSLEGPGTDTQYF
TRBV10-3	TRBJ2-1	-	few	TGTGCCACCACGTCGCCAGGCGACAATGAGCAGTTCTTC	CATTSPGDNEQFF
TRBV6-5	TRBJ2-3	-	many	TGTGCCAGCAGTTACTCGGGCGGAGCTAGCACAGATACGCAGTATTTT	CASSYSGGASTDTQYF
TRBV9	TRBJ1-5	TRBD1	few	TGTGCCAGCAGCGTAACAGGGGGCTTGGGTCAGCCCCAGCATTTT	CASSVTGGLGQPQHF
TRBV1	TRBJ2-5	-	-	TGCACCAGCAGCCAAGATCGGGAGGGAGACCCGCCGAACGTACAAGAGACCCAGTACTTC	CTSSQDREGDPPNVQETQYF
TRBV19	TRBJ1-5	-	few	TGTGCCAGTAGTTCAACCAATAGCAATCAGCCCCAGCATTTT	CASSSTNSNQPQHF
TRBV18	TRBJ2-4	TRBD1	-	TGTGCCAGCTCACCACCCGAGACAGGGGACCAAAACATTCAGTACTTC	CASSPPETGDQNIQYF
TRBV9	TRBJ1-3	-	few	TGTGCCAGCAGCCAGAGTACAGGGCTCCTCTCTGGAAACACCATATATTTT	CASSQSTGLLSGNTIYF
TRBV5-6	TRBJ1-2	-	-	TGTGCCAGCAGCCAAGCCGCGGAGGTCGGCTACACCTTC	CASSQAAEVGYTF
TRBV6-5	TRBJ2-2	TRBD1	once	TGTGCCAGCAGATATGGACAGGGTTCCGGGGAGCTGTTTTTT	CASRYGQGSGELFF
TRBV7-9	TRBJ2-7	-	-	TGTGCCAGCAGCCCCAGGGACCTCAGCTCCTACGAGCAGTACTTC	CASSPRDLSSYEQYF
TRBV4-1	TRBJ2-7	-	-	TGCGCCAGCAGCCCAGACCCGGTAACGGGGACCCTCTCCTACGAGCAGTACTTC	CASSPDPVTGTLSYEQYF
TRBV5-1	TRBJ1-6	-	-	TGCGCCAGCAGCTTGGGGGCTGGAAATTCACCCCTCCACTTT	CASSLGAGNSPLHF
TRBV5-1	TRBJ2-1	TRBD2	few	TGCGCCAGCATCCGCGGGACTAGCGGTTACAATGAGCAGTTCTTC	CASIRGTSGYNEQFF
TRBV7-8	TRBJ2-3	TRBD2	-	TGTGCCAGCAGCTTAAGGTCAACGGCGGGAGTACCAGATACGCAGTATTTT	CASSLRSTAGVPDTQYF
TRBV5-1	TRBJ1-1	-	-	TGCGCCAGCAGCTTTTTAGGCAGAATATCAGGGAGCACTGAAGCTTTCTTT	CASSFLGRISGSTEAFF
TRBV13	TRBJ1-2	TRBD1	-	TGTGCCAGCAGCGCCCGGACAGGGGGAAGGCACTATGGCTACACCTTC	CASSARTGGRHYGYTF
TRBV6-5	TRBJ1-4	-	-	TGTGCCAGCAGTTACTCGACCGGGGTGGTTGAAAAACTGTTTTTT	CASSYSTGVVEKLFF
TRBV5-1	TRBJ2-3	TRBD2	few	TGCGCCAGCAGCTTGGCTAGCGGTGGCACAGATACGCAGTATTTT	CASSLASGGTDTQYF
TRBV29-1	TRBJ1-1	TRBD1	medium-sized	TGCAGCGTTGAGGGACAGGGGGCCACTGAAGCTTTCTTT	CSVEGQGATEAFF
TRBV14	TRBJ2-3	-	-	TGTGCCAGCAGCCAGGGGACCAATACGCAGTATTTT	CASSQGTNTQYF
TRBV9	TRBJ1-5	TRBD1	-	TGTGCCAGCAGCGTTGGGACAGTCCAGCCCCAGCATTTT	CASSVGTVQPQHF
TRBV5-1	TRBJ2-2	TRBD1	-	TGCGCCAGCAGCTTGAATGGACAGGGGAACACCGGGGAGCTGTTTTTT	CASSLNGQGNTGELFF
TRBV5-1	TRBJ2-2	-	once	TGCGCCAGCAGCTTGCTAGGGGACACCGGGGAGCTGTTTTTT	CASSLLGDTGELFF
TRBV6-1	TRBJ2-3	-	-	TGTGCCAGCAGTGAATTCGGGACAACAAGTAGTATTTTGGATACGCAGTATTTT	CASSEFGTTSSILDTQYF
TRBV28	TRBJ1-5	-	-	TGTGCCAGCAGGCCTCTACAGGGCGGCAATCAGCCCCAGCATTTT	CASRPLQGGNQPQHF
TRBV30	TRBJ2-3	TRBD2	few	TGTGCCTGGAGTGTAGGGTGGGAGGGCCTCACAGATACGCAGTATTTT	CAWSVGWEGLTDTQYF
TRBV4-1	TRBJ1-3	-	-	TGCGCCAGCAGCCAAGATCCAGGTGTGAGCTCTGGAAACACCATATATTTT	CASSQDPGVSSGNTIYF
TRBV5-1	TRBJ1-1	TRBD1	-	TGCGCCAGCAGCTTGGCCGGGACAGGGTTGAACACTGAAGCTTTCTTT	CASSLAGTGLNTEAFF
TRBV7-2	TRBJ2-3	TRBD2	-	TGTGCCAGCAGCTCCCTTGGGCGGGGGGGCTTCACAGATACGCAGTATTTT	CASSSLGRGGFTDTQYF
TRBV4-3	TRBJ2-1	TRBD2	-	TGCGCCAGCAGCCAAGATGTAGCGGGCACCTCCTACAATGAGCAGTTCTTC	CASSQDVAGTSYNEQFF
TRBV5-4	TRBJ1-2	TRBD1	few	TGTGCCAGCAGCTCGGGGGGACAGACTAACTATGGCTACACCTTC	CASSSGGQTNYGYTF
TRBV5-1	TRBJ2-5	-	-	TGCGCCAGCAGCTTAATTGGACAGCTCCAAGAGACCCAGTACTTC	CASSLIGQLQETQYF
TRBV30	TRBJ1-1	-	many	TGTGCCGCCGGCTTTGAAGCTTTCTTT	CAAGFEAFF
TRBV10-3	TRBJ1-2	-	-	TGTGCCATCAGTGACGGGGATTCTGGCTACACCTTC	CAISDGDSGYTF
TRBV2	TRBJ1-4	-	-	TGTGCCAGCAATGGCCAGTATAATGAAAAACTGTTTTTT	CASNGQYNEKLFF
TRBV30	TRBJ2-3	-	-	TGTGCCTGGAGTGTAGGTACTGTCCACACAGATACGCAGTATTTT	CAWSVGTVHTDTQYF
TRBV30	TRBJ1-2	-	-	TGTGCCTGGAGTACAGGATCAGGCTATGGCTACACCTTC	CAWSTGSGYGYTF
TRBV2	TRBJ2-2	-	-	TGTGCCAGCATAGCCGAGAGGGACACCGGGGAGCTGTTTTTT	CASIAERDTGELFF
TRBV5-6	TRBJ2-5	-	-	TGTGCCAGCAGCTTGATGAGAGAGACCCAGTACTTC	CASSLMRETQYF
TRBV6-1	TRBJ2-1	-	-	TGTGCCAGCAGTAGGGTAGGGGTTGAGCAGTTCTTC	CASSRVGVEQFF
TRBV6-1	TRBJ2-3	TRBD2	-	TGTGCCAGCAGTGGGACTAGCGGGGGGGCTAGCACAGATACGCAGTATTTT	CASSGTSGGASTDTQYF
TRBV7-9	TRBJ2-7	TRBD2	-	TGTGCCAGCAGCTTACCCCCGGGGAGGGAGACATTTTACGAGCAGTACTTC	CASSLPPGRETFYEQYF
TRBV5-1	TRBJ1-3	TRBD1	-	TGCGCCAGCAGCTTGGGGGACAGGGCTGGAAACACCATATATTTT	CASSLGDRAGNTIYF
TRBV28	TRBJ1-3	-	-	TGTGCCAGCATCCGGGGAAGAGGAAACACCATATATTTT	CASIRGRGNTIYF
TRBV21-1	TRBJ2-3	-	-	TGTGCCAGCAGCAAAGACCCAGATACGCAGTATTTT	CASSKDPDTQYF
TRBV11-3	TRBJ2-3	-	once	TGTGCCAGCAGCTTGGGGGGGCGCGACACAGATACGCAGTATTTT	CASSLGGRDTDTQYF
TRBV19	TRBJ2-7	TRBD1	few	TGTGCCAGTAGGTCCGGACAGGGTCCCTACGAGCAGTACTTC	CASRSGQGPYEQYF
TRBV2	TRBJ2-5	TRBD2	-	TGTGCCAGCTCGAGACTAGCGGGAGCGGAGACCCAGTACTTC	CASSRLAGAETQYF